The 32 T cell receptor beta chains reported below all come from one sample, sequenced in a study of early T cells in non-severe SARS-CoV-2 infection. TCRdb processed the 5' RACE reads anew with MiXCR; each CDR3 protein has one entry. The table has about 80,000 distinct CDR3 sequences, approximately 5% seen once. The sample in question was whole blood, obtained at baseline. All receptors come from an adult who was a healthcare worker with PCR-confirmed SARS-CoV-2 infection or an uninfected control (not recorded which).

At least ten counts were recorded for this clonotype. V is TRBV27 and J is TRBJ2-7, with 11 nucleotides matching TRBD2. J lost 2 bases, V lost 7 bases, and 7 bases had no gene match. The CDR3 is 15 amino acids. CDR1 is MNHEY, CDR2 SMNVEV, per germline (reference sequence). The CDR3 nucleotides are TGTGCCAGCAAGCCCGCGGGACTAGCGGCCTACGAGCAGTACTTC. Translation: CASKPAGLAAYEQYF.

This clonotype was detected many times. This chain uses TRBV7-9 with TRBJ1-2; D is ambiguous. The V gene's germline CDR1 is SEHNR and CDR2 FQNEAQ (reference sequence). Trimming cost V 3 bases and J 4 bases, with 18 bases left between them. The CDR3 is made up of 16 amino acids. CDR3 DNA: TGTGCCAGCAGCTTCGAACTACTTACCGGGTCCTATGGCTACACCTTC. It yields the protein CASSFELLTGSYGYTF.

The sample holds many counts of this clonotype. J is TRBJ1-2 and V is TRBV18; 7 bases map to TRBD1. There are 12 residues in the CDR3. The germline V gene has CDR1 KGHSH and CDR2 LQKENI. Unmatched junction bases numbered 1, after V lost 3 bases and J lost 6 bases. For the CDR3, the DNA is TGTGCCAGCTCACCCACAGGGGATGGCTACACCTTC. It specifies CASSPTGDGYTF. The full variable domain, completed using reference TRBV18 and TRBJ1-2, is NAGVMQNPRHLVRRRGQEARLRCSPMKGHSHVYWYRQLPEEGLKFMVYLQKENIIDESGMPKERFSAEFPKEGPSILRIQQVVRGDSAAYFCASSPTGDGYTFGSGTRLTVV.

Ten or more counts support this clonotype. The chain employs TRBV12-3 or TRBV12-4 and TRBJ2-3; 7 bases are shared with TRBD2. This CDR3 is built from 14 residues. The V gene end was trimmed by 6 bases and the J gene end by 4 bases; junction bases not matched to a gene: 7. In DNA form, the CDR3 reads TGTGCCAGCAGGACGGGGCTAGCGGCAGATACGCAGTATTTT. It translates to CASRTGLAADTQYF.

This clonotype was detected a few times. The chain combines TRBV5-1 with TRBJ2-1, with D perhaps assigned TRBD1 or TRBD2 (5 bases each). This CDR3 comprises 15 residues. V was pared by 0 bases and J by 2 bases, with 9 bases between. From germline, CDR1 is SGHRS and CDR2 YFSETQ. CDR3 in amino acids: CASSLEGTPYNEQFF. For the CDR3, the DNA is TGCGCCAGCAGCTTGGAAGGGACCCCCTACAATGAGCAGTTCTTC.

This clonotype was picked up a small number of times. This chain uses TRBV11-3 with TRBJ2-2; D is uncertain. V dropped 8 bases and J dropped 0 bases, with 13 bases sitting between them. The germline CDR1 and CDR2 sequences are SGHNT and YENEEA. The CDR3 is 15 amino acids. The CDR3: CASEEGFANTGELFF. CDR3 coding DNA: TGTGCCAGCGAGGAAGGCTTCGCGAACACCGGGGAGCTGTTTTTT.

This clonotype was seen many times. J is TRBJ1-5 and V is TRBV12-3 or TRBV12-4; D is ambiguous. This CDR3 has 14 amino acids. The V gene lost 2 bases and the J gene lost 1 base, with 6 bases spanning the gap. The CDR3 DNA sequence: TGTGCCAGCAGTTTAATCGGGAGCAATCAGCCCCAGCATTTT. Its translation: CASSLIGSNQPQHF.

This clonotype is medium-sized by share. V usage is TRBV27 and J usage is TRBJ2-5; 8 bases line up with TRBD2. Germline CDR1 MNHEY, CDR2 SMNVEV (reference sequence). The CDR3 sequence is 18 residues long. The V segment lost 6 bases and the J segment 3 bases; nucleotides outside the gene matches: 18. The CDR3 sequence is CASSPLTGGPRFKETQYF. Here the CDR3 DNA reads TGTGCCAGCAGCCCTTTGACGGGAGGGCCCCGTTTTAAAGAGACCCAGTACTTC.

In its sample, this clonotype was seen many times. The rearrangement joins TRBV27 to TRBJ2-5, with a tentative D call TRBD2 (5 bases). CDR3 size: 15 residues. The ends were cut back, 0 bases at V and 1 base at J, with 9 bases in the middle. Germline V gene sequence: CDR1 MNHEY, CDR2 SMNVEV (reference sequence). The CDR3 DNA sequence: TGTGCCAGCAGTTTATCGTCTGGAGGCCAAGAGACCCAGTACTTC. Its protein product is CASSLSSGGQETQYF.

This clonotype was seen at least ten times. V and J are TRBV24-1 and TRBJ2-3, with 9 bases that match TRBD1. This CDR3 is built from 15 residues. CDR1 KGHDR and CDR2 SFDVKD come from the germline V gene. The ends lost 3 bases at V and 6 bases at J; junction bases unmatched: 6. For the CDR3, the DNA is TGTGCCACCAGTGATCCGGGACAGGGATGGGATACGCAGTATTTT. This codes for CATSDPGQGWDTQYF.

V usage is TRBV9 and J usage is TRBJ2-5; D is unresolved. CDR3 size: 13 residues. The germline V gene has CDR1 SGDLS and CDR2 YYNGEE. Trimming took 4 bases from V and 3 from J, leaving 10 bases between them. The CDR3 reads CASSPRPKETQYF. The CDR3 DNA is TGTGCCAGCAGCCCCCGACCAAAAGAGACCCAGTACTTC.

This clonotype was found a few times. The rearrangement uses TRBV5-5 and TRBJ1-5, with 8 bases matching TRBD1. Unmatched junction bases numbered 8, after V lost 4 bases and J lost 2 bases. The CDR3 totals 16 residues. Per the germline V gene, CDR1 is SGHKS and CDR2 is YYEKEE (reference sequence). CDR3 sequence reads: CASSPSRGRGNQPQHF. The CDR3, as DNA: TGTGCCAGCAGCCCCAGCAGGGGGCGAGGCAATCAGCCCCAGCATTTT. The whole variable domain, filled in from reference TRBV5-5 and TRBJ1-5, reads DAGVTQSPTHLIKTRGQQVTLRCSPISGHKSVSWYQQVLGQGPQFIFQYYEKEERGRGNFPDRFSARQFPNYSSELNVNALLLGDSALYLCASSPSRGRGNQPQHFGDGTRLSIL.

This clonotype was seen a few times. Written as DNA, the CDR3 is TGTGCCAGCACCCTTCTCCGGGGGGAAAAACTGTTTTTT. This encodes CASTLLRGEKLFF. The chain has TRBV28 and TRBJ1-4, with D perhaps TRBD1 (5 bases). Germline V CDR1 and CDR2: MDHEN, SYDVKM. There are 13 residues in the CDR3. V was cut by 7 bases and J by 8 bases, with 14 bases left in between.

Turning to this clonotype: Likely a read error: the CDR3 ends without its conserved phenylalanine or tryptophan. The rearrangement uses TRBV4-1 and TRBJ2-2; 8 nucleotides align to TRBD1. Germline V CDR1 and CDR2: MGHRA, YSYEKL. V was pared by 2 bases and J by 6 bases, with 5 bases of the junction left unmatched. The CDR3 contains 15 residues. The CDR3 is CASSQQGATPGELFL. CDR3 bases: TGCGCCAGCAGCCAACAGGGGGCGACCCCCGGGGAGCTGTTTCTT.

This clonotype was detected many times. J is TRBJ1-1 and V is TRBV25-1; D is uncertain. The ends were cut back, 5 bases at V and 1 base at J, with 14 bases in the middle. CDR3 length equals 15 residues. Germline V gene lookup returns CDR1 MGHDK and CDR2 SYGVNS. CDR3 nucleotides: TGTGCCAGCAGTCACTACCGGGTTACGAACACTGAAGCTTTCTTT. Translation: CASSHYRVTNTEAFF. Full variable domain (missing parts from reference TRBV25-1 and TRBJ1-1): EADIYQTPRYLVIGTGKKITLECSQTMGHDKMYWYQQDPGMELHLIHYSYGVNSTEKGDLSSESTVSRIRTEHFPLTLESARPSHTSQYLCASSHYRVTNTEAFFGQGTRLTVV.

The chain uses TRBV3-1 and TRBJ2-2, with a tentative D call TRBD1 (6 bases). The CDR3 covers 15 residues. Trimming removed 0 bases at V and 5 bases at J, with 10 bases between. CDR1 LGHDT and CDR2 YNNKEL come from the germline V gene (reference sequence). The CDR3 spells CASSQDLTGTGELFF. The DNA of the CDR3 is TGTGCCAGCAGCCAAGATCTAACAGGGACCGGGGAGCTGTTTTTT.

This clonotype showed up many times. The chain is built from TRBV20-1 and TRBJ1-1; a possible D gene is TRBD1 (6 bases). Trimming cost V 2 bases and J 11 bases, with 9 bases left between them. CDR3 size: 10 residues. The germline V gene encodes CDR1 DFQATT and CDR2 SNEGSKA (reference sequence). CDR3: CSARLQGAFF. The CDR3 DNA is TGCAGTGCTAGACTACAGGGCGCTTTCTTT.

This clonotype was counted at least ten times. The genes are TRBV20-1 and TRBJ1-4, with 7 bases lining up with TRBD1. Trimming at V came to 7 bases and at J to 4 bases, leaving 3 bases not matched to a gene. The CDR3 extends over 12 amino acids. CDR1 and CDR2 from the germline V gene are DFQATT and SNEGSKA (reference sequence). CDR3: CSGQGGNEKLFF. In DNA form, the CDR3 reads TGCAGTGGACAGGGTGGTAATGAAAAACTGTTTTTT.

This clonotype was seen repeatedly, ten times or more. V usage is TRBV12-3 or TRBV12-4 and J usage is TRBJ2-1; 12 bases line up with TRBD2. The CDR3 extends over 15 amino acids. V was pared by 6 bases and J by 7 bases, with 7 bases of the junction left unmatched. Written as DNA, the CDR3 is TGTGCCAGCAGCCTACTAGCGGGAGGTTTGAATGAGCAGTTCTTC. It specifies CASSLLAGGLNEQFF.

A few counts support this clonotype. Here the CDR3 reads CASSYGANRAGELFF. Here the CDR3 DNA reads TGTGCCAGCAGTTACGGGGCAAACAGGGCCGGGGAGCTGTTTTTT. The chain couples TRBV6-5 to TRBJ2-2, with a tentative D call TRBD1 (6 bases). V lost 2 bases, J lost 6 bases, and 13 bases lay in between. CDR1 is MNHEY and CDR2 is SVGAGI in the germline V gene. This CDR3 comprises 15 residues.

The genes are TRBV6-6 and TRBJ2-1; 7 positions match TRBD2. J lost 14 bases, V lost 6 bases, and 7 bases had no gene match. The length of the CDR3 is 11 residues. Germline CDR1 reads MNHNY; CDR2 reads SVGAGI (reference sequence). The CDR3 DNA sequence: TGTGCCAGCAGAACCGGGGGGTTGGAGTTCTTC. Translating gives CASRTGGLEFF.

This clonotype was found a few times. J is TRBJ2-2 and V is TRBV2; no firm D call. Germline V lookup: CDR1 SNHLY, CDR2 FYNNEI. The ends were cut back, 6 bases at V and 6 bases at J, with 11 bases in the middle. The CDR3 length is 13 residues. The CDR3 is CASRVERPGELFF. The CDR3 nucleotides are TGTGCCAGCAGGGTGGAGAGGCCCGGGGAGCTGTTTTTT.

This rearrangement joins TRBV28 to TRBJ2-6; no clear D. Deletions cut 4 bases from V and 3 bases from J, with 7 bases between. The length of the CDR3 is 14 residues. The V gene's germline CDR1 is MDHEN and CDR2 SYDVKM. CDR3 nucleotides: TGTGCCAGCAGTTCCGACCTTGGGGCCAACGTCCTGACTTTC. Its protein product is CASSSDLGANVLTF.

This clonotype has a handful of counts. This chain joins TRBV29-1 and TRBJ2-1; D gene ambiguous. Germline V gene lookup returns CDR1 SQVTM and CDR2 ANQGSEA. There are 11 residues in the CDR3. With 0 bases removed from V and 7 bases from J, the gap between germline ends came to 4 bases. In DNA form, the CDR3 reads TGCAGCGTTGAAGAAGGAAATGAGCAGTTCTTC. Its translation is CSVEEGNEQFF.

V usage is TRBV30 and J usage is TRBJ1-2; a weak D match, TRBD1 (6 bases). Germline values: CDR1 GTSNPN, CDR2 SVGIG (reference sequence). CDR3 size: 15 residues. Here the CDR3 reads CAKSTDRGRLYGYTF. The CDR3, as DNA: TGTGCGAAGTCCACGGACCGGGGGCGGCTCTATGGCTACACCTTC.

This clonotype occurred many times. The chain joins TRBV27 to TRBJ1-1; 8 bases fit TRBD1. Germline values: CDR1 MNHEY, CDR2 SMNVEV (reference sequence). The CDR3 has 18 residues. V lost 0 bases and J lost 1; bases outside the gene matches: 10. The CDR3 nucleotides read TGTGCCAGCAGTTTATCCCCCGGCCAGGGGGCGCGGAACACTGAAGCTTTCTTT. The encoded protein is CASSLSPGQGARNTEAFF.

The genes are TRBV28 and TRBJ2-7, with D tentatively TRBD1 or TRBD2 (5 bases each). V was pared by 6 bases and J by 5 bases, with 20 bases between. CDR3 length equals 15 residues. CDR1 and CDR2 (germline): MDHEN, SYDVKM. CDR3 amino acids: CASSPGDADSHEQYF. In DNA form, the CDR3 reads TGTGCCAGCAGCCCCGGGGACGCCGATTCCCACGAGCAGTACTTC.

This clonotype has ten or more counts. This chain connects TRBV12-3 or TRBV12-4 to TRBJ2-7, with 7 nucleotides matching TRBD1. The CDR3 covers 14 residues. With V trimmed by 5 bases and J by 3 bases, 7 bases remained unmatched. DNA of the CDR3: TGTGCCAGCAGTCCCCCACGGGACAGCTACGAGCAGTACTTC. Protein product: CASSPPRDSYEQYF.

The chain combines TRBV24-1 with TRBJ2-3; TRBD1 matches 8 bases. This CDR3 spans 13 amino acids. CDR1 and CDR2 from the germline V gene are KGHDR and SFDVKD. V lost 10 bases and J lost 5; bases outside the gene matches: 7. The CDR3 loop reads CATLDREEDTQYF. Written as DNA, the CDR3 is TGTGCCACTTTGGACAGGGAAGAAGATACGCAGTATTTT.

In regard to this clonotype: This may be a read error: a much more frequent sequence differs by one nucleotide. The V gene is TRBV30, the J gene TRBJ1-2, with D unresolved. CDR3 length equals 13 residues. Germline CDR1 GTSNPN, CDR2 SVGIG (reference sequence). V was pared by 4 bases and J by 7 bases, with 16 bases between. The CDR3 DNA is TGTGCCTGGACCCCCGGACCATCCTGTGGCTACACCTTC. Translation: CAWTPGPSCGYTF.

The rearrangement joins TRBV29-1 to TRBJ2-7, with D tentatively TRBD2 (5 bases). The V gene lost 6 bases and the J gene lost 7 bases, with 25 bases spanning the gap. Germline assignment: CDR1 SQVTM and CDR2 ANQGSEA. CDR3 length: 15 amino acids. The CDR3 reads CSVRAKGIRVGEQYF. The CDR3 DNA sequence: TGCAGCGTGCGGGCCAAAGGAATCCGAGTGGGGGAGCAGTACTTC.

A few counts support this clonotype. The CDR3 coding sequence is TGTGCCAGCGGGGGCACTAATGAAAAACTGTTTTTT. Its protein is CASGGTNEKLFF. The V and J genes are TRBV12-3 or TRBV12-4 and TRBJ1-4; weak D call: TRBD1 (6 bases). The germline V and J ends were trimmed by 8 bases and 2 bases, with 6 bases remaining between them. CDR3 length equals 12 residues.